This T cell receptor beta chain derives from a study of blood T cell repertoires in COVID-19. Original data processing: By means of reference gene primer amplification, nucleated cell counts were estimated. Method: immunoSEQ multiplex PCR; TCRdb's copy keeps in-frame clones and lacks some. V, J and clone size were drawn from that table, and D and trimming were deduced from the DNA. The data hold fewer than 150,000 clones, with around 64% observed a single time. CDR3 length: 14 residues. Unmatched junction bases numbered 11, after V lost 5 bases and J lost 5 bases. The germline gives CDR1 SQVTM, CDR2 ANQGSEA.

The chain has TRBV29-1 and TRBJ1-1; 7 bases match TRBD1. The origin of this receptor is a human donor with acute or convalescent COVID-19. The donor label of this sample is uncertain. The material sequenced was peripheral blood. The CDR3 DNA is TGCAGCGTTTTAGACAGGGAAATGGCAACTGAAGCTTTCTTT. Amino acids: CSVLDREMATEAFF.